Detailed here is one T cell receptor (beta chain). The CDR3 is 16 residues long. Looked up from germline, CDR1 is SGHRS and CDR2 is YFSETQ. The ends lost 0 bases at V and 4 bases at J; junction bases unmatched: 9. As originally analysed: Amplification from reference gene primers served as the basis for estimated nucleated cell counts. The table came from immunoSEQ multiplex PCR; TCRdb's copy has only in-frame clones and leaves some out. From that table come the V and J calls and clone size; the DNA was used to work out D and trimming. Counted here are nearly 200,000 clones, roughly nine tenths occurring once; the ten biggest clones make up around 8.4%. Donors in Cohort 3 who had recovered were those with two negative PCRs, healthcare professional clearance, or resolution of their symptoms. The sample belongs to a study of blood T cell repertoires in COVID-19.

The chain couples TRBV5-1 to TRBJ1-2; 7 positions match TRBD1. The TCR was taken from a woman between 18 and 30 years old who had recovered from COVID-19. What was sequenced was PBMCs or T cells enriched from blood (not recorded which). CDR3 amino acids: CASSLGQGVYGYGYTF. CDR3 in DNA: TGCGCCAGCAGCTTGGGACAGGGAGTTTACGGCTATGGCTACACCTTC.